This entry describes one TCR beta chain. Generated by immunoSEQ multiplex PCR, the TCRdb table keeps only in-frame clones and is missing some. The sample records roughly 200,000 clones, 80% to 90% being singletons. The data originate from a study of blood T cell repertoires in COVID-19. About the study: Some COVID-19 samples were acute and others convalescent; all came from the United States, Italy and Spain.

The receptor was derived from a man aged 30-40 years who had recovered from COVID-19. Sequencing input: PBMCs or T cells enriched from blood (not recorded which).

The CDR3 coding sequence is TGCAGTGCTAGCCCTTACATCGAGCAGTTCTTC. Translating gives CSASPYIEQFF. The rearrangement uses TRBV20-1 and TRBJ2-1; D unclear. V was trimmed by 3 bases and J by 10 bases, leaving 10 bases between them. Per germline, CDR1 DFQATT and CDR2 SNEGSKA (reference sequence). This CDR3 comprises 11 residues.